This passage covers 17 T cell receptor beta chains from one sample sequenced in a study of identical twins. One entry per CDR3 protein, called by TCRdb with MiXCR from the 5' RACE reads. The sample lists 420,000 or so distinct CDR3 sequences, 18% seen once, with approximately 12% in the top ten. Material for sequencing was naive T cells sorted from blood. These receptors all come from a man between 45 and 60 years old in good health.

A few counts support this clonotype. CDR3 region: CASSYWPWGGAAEAFF. CDR3 DNA: TGTGCCAGCAGTTACTGGCCTTGGGGGGGCGCGGCTGAAGCTTTCTTT. V is TRBV6-2 or TRBV6-3 and J is TRBJ1-1, with D perhaps matching TRBD1 (6 bases). Trimming cost V 1 base and J 6 bases, with 18 bases left between them. CDR3 length: 16 amino acids. Germline CDR1 reads MNHEY; CDR2 reads SVGEGT.

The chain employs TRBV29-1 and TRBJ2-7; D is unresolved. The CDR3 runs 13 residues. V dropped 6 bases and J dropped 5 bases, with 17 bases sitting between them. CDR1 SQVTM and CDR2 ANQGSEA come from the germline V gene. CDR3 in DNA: TGCAGCGTGGGCTCTCAAGGATGGAACGAGCAGTACTTC. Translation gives CSVGSQGWNEQYF.

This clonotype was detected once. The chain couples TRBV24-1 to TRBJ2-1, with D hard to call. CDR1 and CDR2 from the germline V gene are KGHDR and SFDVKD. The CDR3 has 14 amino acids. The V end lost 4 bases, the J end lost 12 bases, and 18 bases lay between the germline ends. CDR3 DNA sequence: TGTGCCACCAGTGAGCACCCCACGGGCCCTCGGCAGTTCTTC. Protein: CATSEHPTGPRQFF.

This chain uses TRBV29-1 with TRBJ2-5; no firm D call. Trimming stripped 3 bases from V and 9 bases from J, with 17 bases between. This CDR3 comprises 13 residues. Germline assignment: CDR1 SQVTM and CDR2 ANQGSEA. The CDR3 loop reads CSVEKNSGRAQYF. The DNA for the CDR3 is TGCAGCGTTGAGAAGAACTCGGGTAGGGCCCAGTACTTC.

CDR3 coding DNA: TGTGCCAGCAGAAAGGGGTACGAGCAGTACTTC. Translated, it gives CASRKGYEQYF. The V gene is TRBV2, the J gene TRBJ2-7, with a tentative D call TRBD1 (5 bases). Trimming stripped 6 bases from V and 4 bases from J, with 7 bases between. Germline assignment: CDR1 SNHLY and CDR2 FYNNEI. The CDR3 sequence is 11 residues long. Using reference TRBV2 and TRBJ2-7 for the parts outside the CDR3, the full variable domain is EPEVTQTPSHQVTQMGQEVILRCVPISNHLYFYWYRQILGQKVEFLVSFYNNEISEKSEIFDDQFSVERPDGSNFTLKIRSTKLEDSAMYFCASRKGYEQYFGPGTRLTVT.

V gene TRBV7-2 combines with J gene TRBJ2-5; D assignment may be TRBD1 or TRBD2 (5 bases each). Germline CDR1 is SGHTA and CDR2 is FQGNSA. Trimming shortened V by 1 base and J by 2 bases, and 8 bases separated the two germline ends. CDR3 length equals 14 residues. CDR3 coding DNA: TGTGCCAGCAGCTTAGGGTGGGGGCAAGAGACCCAGTACTTC. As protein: CASSLGWGQETQYF.

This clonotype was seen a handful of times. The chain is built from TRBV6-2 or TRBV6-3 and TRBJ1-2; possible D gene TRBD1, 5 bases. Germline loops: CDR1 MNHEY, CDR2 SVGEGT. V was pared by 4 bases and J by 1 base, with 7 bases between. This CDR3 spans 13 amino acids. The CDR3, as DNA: TGTGCCAGCAGTTGGGACCTTAACTATGGCTACACCTTC. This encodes CASSWDLNYGYTF.

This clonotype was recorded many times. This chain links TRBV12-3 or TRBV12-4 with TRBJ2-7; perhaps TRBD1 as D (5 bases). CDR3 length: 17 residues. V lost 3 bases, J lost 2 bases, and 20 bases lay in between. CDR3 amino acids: CASSLTLGVYSAYEQYF. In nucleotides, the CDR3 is TGTGCCAGCAGTTTGACTTTAGGGGTCTACTCCGCCTACGAGCAGTACTTC.

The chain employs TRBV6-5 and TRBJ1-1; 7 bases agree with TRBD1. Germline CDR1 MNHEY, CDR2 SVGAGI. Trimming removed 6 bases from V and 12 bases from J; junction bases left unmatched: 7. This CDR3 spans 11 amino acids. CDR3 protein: CASRVDRATFF. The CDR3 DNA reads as TGTGCCAGCAGGGTCGACAGGGCGACTTTCTTT.

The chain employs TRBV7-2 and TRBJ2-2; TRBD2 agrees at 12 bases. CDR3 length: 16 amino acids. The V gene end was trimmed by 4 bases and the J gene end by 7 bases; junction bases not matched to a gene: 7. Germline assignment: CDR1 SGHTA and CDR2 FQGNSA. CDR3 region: CASSSGTSGFRGELFF. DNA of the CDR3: TGTGCCAGCAGCTCTGGGACTAGCGGGTTCCGCGGGGAGCTGTTTTTT.

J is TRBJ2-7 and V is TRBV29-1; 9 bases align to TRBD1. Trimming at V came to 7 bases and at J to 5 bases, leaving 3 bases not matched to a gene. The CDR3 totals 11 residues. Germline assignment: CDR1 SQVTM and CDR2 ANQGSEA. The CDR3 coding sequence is TGCAGCGGGGGGACAGGGCACGAGCAGTACTTC. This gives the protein CSGGTGHEQYF.

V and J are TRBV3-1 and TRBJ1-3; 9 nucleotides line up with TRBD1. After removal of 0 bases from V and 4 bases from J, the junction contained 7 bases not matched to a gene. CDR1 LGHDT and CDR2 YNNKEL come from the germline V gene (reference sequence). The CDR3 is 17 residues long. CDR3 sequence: CASSQDNLDRGGNTIYF. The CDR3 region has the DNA TGTGCCAGCAGCCAAGACAACCTCGACAGGGGGGGAAACACCATATATTTT.

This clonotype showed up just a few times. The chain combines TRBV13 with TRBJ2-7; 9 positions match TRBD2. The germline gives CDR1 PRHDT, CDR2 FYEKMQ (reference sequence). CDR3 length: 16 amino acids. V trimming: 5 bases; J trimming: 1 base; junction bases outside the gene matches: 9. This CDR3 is CASSPPWTSVSYEQYF. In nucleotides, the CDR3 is TGTGCCAGCAGCCCGCCCTGGACTAGCGTATCCTACGAGCAGTACTTC.

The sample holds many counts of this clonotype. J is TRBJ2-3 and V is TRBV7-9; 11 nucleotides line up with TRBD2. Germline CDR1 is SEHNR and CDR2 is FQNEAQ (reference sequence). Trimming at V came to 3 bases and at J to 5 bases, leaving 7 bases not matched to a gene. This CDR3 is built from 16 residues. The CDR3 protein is CASSFGLAGGVDTQYF. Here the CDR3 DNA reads TGTGCCAGCAGCTTCGGCCTAGCGGGGGGAGTAGATACGCAGTATTTT.

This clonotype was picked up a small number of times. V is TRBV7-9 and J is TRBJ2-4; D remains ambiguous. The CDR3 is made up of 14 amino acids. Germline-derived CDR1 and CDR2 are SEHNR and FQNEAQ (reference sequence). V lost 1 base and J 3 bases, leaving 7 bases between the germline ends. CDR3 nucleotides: TGTGCCAGCAGCTTAGTGGACGGCAAAAACATTCAGTACTTC. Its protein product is CASSLVDGKNIQYF.

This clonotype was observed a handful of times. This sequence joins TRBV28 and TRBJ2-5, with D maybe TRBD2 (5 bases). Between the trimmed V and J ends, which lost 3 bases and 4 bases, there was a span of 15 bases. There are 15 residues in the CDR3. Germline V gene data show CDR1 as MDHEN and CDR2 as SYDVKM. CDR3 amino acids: CASSFLGGFGETQYF. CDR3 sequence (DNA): TGTGCCAGCAGTTTCCTTGGAGGATTCGGAGAGACCCAGTACTTC.

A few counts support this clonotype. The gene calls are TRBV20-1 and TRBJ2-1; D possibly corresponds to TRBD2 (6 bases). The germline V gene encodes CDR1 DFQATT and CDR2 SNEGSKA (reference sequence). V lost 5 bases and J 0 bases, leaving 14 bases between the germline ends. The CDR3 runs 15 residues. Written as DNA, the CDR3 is TGCAGTGCTCCAGGACTATCCCACTCCTACAATGAGCAGTTCTTC. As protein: CSAPGLSHSYNEQFF.